This is a list of T cell receptor beta chains from one sample in a study of PD-1 blockade in classical Hodgkin lymphoma. Produced via immunoSEQ multiplex PCR; TCRdb's table is partial and in-frame only. The table has approximately 51,000 clones, around 73% seen once. Sequencing used peripheral blood mononuclear cells (PBMCs), obtained before the second cycle of nivolumab. Receptor source: a human donor with classical Hodgkin lymphoma. Each CDR3 is given with its conserved first and last residue. A D gene is named only where the DNA matches it firmly. Clone size is given for some rows only: seen once, a few or many times, or a class if the clone is expanded.

TRBJ1-6,NA,TRBV19,TRBD1,TGTGCCAGTAGTCTCAGGGGGCCAGGTTCACCCCTCCACTTT,CASSLRGPGSPLHF
TRBJ2-7,NA,TRBV7-9,NA,TGTGCCAGCTCTAACTACGAGCAGTACTTC,CASSNYEQYF
TRBJ1-4,NA,TRBV27,NA,TGTGCCAGCCGCGGGGGGCCCGGAAATCAAAAACTGTTTTTT,CASRGGPGNQKLFF
TRBJ2-2,NA,TRBV4-2,TRBD2,TGTGCCAGCAGCCAGAGTGGCCTAGCGGGAGAGGTCGGGGAGCTGTTTTTT,CASSQSGLAGEVGELFF
TRBJ1-3,few,TRBV7-9,NA,TGTGCCAGCAGCTTAGAAGCCGTCGGAAACACCATATATTTT,CASSLEAVGNTIYF
TRBJ2-1,NA,TRBV7-2,TRBD1,TGTGCCAGCAGCCCGATAGGAGGAACCGGGACAGGGGCCTACAATGAGCAGTTCTTC,CASSPIGGTGTGAYNEQFF
TRBJ1-3,NA,TRBV7-9,NA,TGTGCCAGCAGCTTAGCGCCACTGTCTAACATCGGAAACACCATATATTTT,CASSLAPLSNIGNTIYF
TRBJ2-3,NA,TRBV6-5,NA,TGTGCCAGCACCGATCGCGCAGATACGCAGTATTTT,CASTDRADTQYF
TRBJ2-6,NA,TRBV4-3,NA,TGCGCCAGCAGCCAAGATCGGGGACGAGGAGGTTCTGGGGCCAACGTCCTGACTTTC,CASSQDRGRGGSGANVLTF
TRBJ1-2,few,TRBV10-3,NA,TGTGCCATCAGTGACGGACAAGGATGGGGCTATGGCTACACCTTC,CAISDGQGWGYGYTF
TRBJ2-5,NA,TRBV18,NA,TGTGCCAGCTCACCAGGCATTGATACGACCCAGTACTTC,CASSPGIDTTQYF
TRBJ2-7,few,TRBV6-6,NA,TGTGCCAGCAGTAGCGGATACGCCTACGAGCAGTACTTC,CASSSGYAYEQYF
TRBJ1-1,NA,TRBV6-1,NA,TGTGCCAGCCGGGTGGGGGTGAACACTGAAGCTTTCTTT,CASRVGVNTEAFF
TRBJ1-1,NA,TRBV29-1,NA,TGCAGCGTTGAGTCACAGGGATACACTGAAGCTTTCTTT,CSVESQGYTEAFF
TRBJ1-3,NA,TRBV6-6,NA,TGTGCCAGCAGTTACACCGGACAGCTCTCTGGAAACACCATATATTTT,CASSYTGQLSGNTIYF
TRBJ1-1,NA,TRBV11-2,NA,TGTGCCGGCAAACAGGGTAGCTGGACTGAAGCTTTCTTT,CAGKQGSWTEAFF
TRBJ1-3,NA,TRBV5-6,NA,TGTGCCAGCAGCTTGGGGGGGAGGAGCTCTGGAAACACCATATATTTT,CASSLGGRSSGNTIYF
TRBJ1-2,few,TRBV19,TRBD1,TGTGCCAGTAGTATGCCGGGACAGCCCACAGACTATGGCTACACCTTC,CASSMPGQPTDYGYTF
TRBJ2-1,NA,TRBV7-2,NA,TGTGCCAGCACCAGACTAGGGGGGTTCGGGTACAATGAGCAGTTCTTC,CASTRLGGFGYNEQFF
TRBJ1-3,NA,TRBV15,TRBD1,TGTGCCACCAGCGAGACAGGGATCCGTGGAAACACCATATATTTT,CATSETGIRGNTIYF
TRBJ2-7,NA,TRBV6-6,NA,TGTGCCAGCAGTTACGGGGGAATTAGCGGGCAGTACTTC,CASSYGGISGQYF
TRBJ1-2,medium-sized,TRBV5-8,NA,TGTGCCAGCAGCTTGGCCCAAACGGGAGGCTACACCTTC,CASSLAQTGGYTF
TRBJ1-2,NA,TRBV27,NA,TGTGCCAGCAGTTTCCAGGGATCCTACGGCTACACCTTC,CASSFQGSYGYTF